This T cell receptor (beta chain) was retrieved from a study of beta chain features in type 1 diabetes. In the study overall: Examination spanned about 110 million sorted cells from all samples.

Trimming removed 4 bases from V and 8 bases from J; junction bases left unmatched: 6. Germline CDR1 reads SGHNT; CDR2 reads YYREEE (reference sequence). The CDR3 is 13 amino acids. Study findings and constraints: In type 1 diabetes patients, VDJ junctions had fewer insertions; deletions at these junctions were more frequent. Comparison showed that naive, central memory and Treg TCRB repertoires appeared more similar among patients than among healthy donors. Using cDNA template may skew counts toward highly expressing activated cells. Moderate yet significant TCRB CDR3 shortening was seen in Type 1 diabetes patients in all four CD4+ subsets.

Expressed TCRB transcripts were sequenced, since all the RNA that had been isolated was reverse transcribed. Profiled with immunoSEQ multiplex PCR; TCRdb holds only in-frame clones, not every one. This table has under 150,000 clones, 7.5% to 9.5% appearing once. The table lists this clone with a few counts. The target antigen is unknown. This receptor was identified in a man younger than 40 with type 1 diabetes. Source material: central memory CD4+ T cells from blood. The chain joins TRBV5-4 to TRBJ2-4; 7 bases are a match to TRBD1. The CDR3 DNA reads TGTGCCAGCAGCGTCGACAGGGTAGACATTCAGTACTTC. It yields the protein CASSVDRVDIQYF.